A selection of T cell receptor beta chains follows, all from one sample in a study of T cells in Graves' hyperthyroidism and ophthalmopathy. MiXCR, applied by TCRdb to the multiplex PCR reads, yields one record per CDR3 protein. In the table there are about 480,000 distinct CDR3 sequences, under 15% of which are singletons. Sequences were obtained from blood. These receptors were collected from a woman aged 18-35 years with Graves' hyperthyroidism. Both conserved end residues are part of each CDR3. The order of the fields is D gene, J gene, clone size, V gene, CDR3 protein, CDR3 DNA. A D gene is named only where the DNA matches it firmly. Clone size is given for some rows only: seen once, a few or many times, or a class if the clone is expanded.

-	TRBJ2-1	many	TRBV27	CASSPLGRSYNEQFF	TGTGCCAGCAGTCCTCTCGGTCGCTCCTACAATGAGCAGTTCTTC
TRBD2	TRBJ2-3	many	TRBV20-1	CSARVSGRTDTQYF	TGCAGTGCTAGAGTCAGCGGGAGAACAGATACGCAGTATTTT
TRBD2	TRBJ2-3	many	TRBV5-1	CASSLGAGVSVDTQYF	TGCGCCAGCAGCTTGGGAGCGGGAGTGTCTGTAGATACGCAGTATTTT
TRBD1	TRBJ2-1	many	TRBV14	CASRSGTGGPSSYNEQFF	TGTGCCAGCCGATCCGGGACAGGGGGCCCCAGCTCCTACAATGAGCAGTTCTTC
-	TRBJ1-3	many	TRBV3-1	CASSENGAGNTIYF	TGTGCCAGCAGCGAGAATGGGGCTGGAAACACCATATATTTT
-	TRBJ1-1	many	TRBV5-1	CASSLDTVNTEAFF	TGCGCCAGCAGCTTGGATACGGTGAACACTGAAGCTTTCTTT
TRBD2	TRBJ2-1	many	TRBV5-5	CATPGLAEYNEQFF	TGTGCCACCCCCGGACTAGCGGAGTACAATGAGCAGTTCTTC
-	TRBJ2-1	many	TRBV7-6	CASSPRLDRYNEQFF	TGTGCCAGCAGCCCCAGGCTAGACAGGTACAATGAGCAGTTCTTC
-	TRBJ2-3	many	TRBV27	CASSPGGDLTDTQYF	TGTGCCAGCAGCCCCGGAGGGGATTTGACAGATACGCAGTATTTT
-	TRBJ1-2	many	TRBV5-1	CASSLSTGSNYGYTF	TGCGCCAGCAGCTTGTCCACAGGTAGTAACTATGGCTACACCTTC
-	TRBJ2-1	-	TRBV5-1	CATHRVNEQFF	TGCGCCACCCACAGGGTCAATGAGCAGTTCTTC
-	TRBJ2-7	many	TRBV2	CASSEETGSYYEQYF	TGTGCCAGCAGTGAAGAAACAGGGAGCTACTACGAGCAGTACTTC
-	TRBJ1-4	few	TRBV11-3	CASQHRATNEKLFF	TGTGCCAGCCAACACAGGGCAACTAATGAAAAACTGTTTTTT
TRBD1	TRBJ1-4	-	TRBV25-1	CASTPQGLTNEKLFF	TGTGCCAGCACCCCACAGGGGCTAACTAATGAAAAACTGTTTTTT
-	TRBJ1-2	few	TRBV25-1	CASSEGGEGFLGYTF	TGTGCCAGCAGTGAAGGGGGGGAAGGATTCTTAGGCTACACCTTC
-	TRBJ2-5	many	TRBV2	CASTVDSEETQYF	TGTGCCAGCACTGTGGACTCGGAAGAGACCCAGTACTTC
-	TRBJ2-4	many	TRBV19	CASSGPTQNIQYF	TGTGCCAGTAGCGGGCCTACGCAAAACATTCAGTACTTC
-	TRBJ1-6	few	TRBV27	CASSPPRTVNSPLHF	TGTGCCAGCAGCCCCCCCCGGACAGTAAATTCACCCCTCCACTTT
-	TRBJ1-1	many	TRBV11-3	CASSLTLEAFF	TGTGCCAGCAGCTTAACGCTTGAAGCTTTCTTT
-	TRBJ2-1	many	TRBV5-1	CASSVVQDEQFF	TGCGCCAGCAGCGTTGTGCAGGATGAGCAGTTCTTC
TRBD1	TRBJ2-3	-	TRBV14	CASSQAGQVVGTDTQYF	TGTGCCAGCAGCCAGGCAGGACAGGTGGTGGGCACAGATACGCAGTATTTT
-	TRBJ1-1	-	TRBV5-1	CASSLGPGLGNTEAFF	TGCGCCAGCAGCTTGGGACCAGGTTTAGGGAACACTGAAGCTTTCTTT
TRBD2	TRBJ2-5	few	TRBV29-1	CSVFYPQGLAGGPETQYF	TGCAGCGTTTTTTACCCCCAGGGACTAGCGGGAGGGCCGGAGACCCAGTACTTC
-	TRBJ1-1	many	TRBV30	CAWSVQEAGRPEAFF	TGTGCCTGGAGTGTACAAGAAGCTGGGCGGCCTGAAGCTTTCTTT
-	TRBJ2-1	many	TRBV30	CAWRVGPHNEQFF	TGTGCCTGGAGGGTGGGCCCGCACAATGAGCAGTTCTTC
-	TRBJ2-1	-	TRBV30	CVWRRAGQEQFF	TGTGTCTGGAGGCGCGCGGGACAGGAGCAGTTCTTC
-	TRBJ1-5	many	TRBV20-1	CSARGGDQPQHF	TGCAGTGCTAGAGGAGGGGATCAGCCCCAGCATTTT
TRBD2	TRBJ2-3	few	TRBV11-1	CASSSGLAGDLGTDTQYF	TGTGCCAGCAGCTCAGGACTAGCGGGAGATCTCGGGACAGATACGCAGTATTTT
TRBD2	TRBJ2-1	few	TRBV6-1	CASSSGGVDNEQFF	TGTGCCAGCAGTTCCGGGGGGGTGGACAATGAGCAGTTCTTC
-	TRBJ1-1	few	TRBV19	CASNAANTEAFF	TGTGCCAGTAACGCCGCGAACACTGAAGCTTTCTTT
-	TRBJ2-3	many	TRBV11-2	CASSLSQDTQYF	TGTGCCAGCAGCTTATCTCAAGATACGCAGTATTTT
-	TRBJ2-1	many	TRBV10-3	CAISEVKKGNEQFF	TGTGCCATCAGTGAGGTGAAAAAGGGGAATGAGCAGTTCTTC
TRBD1	TRBJ1-1	-	TRBV12-3/TRBV12-4	CASSSAGQGVTGTEAFF	TGTGCCAGCAGTTCTGCGGGACAGGGGGTTACGGGTACTGAAGCTTTCTTT
TRBD1	TRBJ1-4	many	TRBV12-3/TRBV12-4	CASTAGGTNEKLFF	TGTGCCAGCACCGCAGGGGGAACTAATGAAAAACTGTTTTTT
TRBD2	TRBJ2-1	many	TRBV2	CASSEESWGGYNEQFF	TGTGCCAGCAGTGAAGAATCGTGGGGGGGGTACAATGAGCAGTTCTTC
-	TRBJ2-1	many	TRBV5-1	CASSPQEGGLYNEQFF	TGCGCCAGCAGCCCCCAGGAGGGAGGTTTGTACAATGAGCAGTTCTTC
TRBD2	TRBJ2-2	-	TRBV5-4	CASSLKLAGFTGELFF	TGTGCCAGCAGCTTGAAGCTAGCGGGGTTCACCGGGGAGCTGTTTTTT
TRBD2	TRBJ2-1	few	TRBV3-1	CASSQDVRSGNYNEQFF	TGTGCCAGCAGCCAAGATGTCAGGAGCGGGAATTACAATGAGCAGTTCTTC
TRBD1	TRBJ1-2	many	TRBV5-1	CASSLERTGANYGYTF	TGCGCCAGCAGCTTGGAGAGGACAGGTGCTAACTATGGCTACACCTTC
TRBD2	TRBJ2-3	-	TRBV5-1	CASSLWTSGRELTDTQYF	TGCGCCAGCAGCCTATGGACTAGCGGGAGGGAGCTCACAGATACGCAGTATTTT
-	TRBJ2-3	many	TRBV5-1	CASSAGVQGTDTQYF	TGCGCCAGCAGCGCCGGAGTACAGGGCACAGATACGCAGTATTTT
-	TRBJ2-3	many	TRBV3-1	CASSQDTRWDTQYF	TGTGCCAGCAGCCAAGATACTAGATGGGATACGCAGTATTTT
TRBD1	TRBJ2-5	many	TRBV6-1	CASTDRGEPQETQYF	TGTGCCAGCACGGACAGGGGGGAACCCCAAGAGACCCAGTACTTC
TRBD2	TRBJ2-1	few	TRBV6-1	CASSVPGLADYNEQFF	TGTGCCAGCAGTGTACCGGGACTAGCGGACTACAATGAGCAGTTCTTC
-	TRBJ2-7	few	TRBV10-1	CASSEHPSQYEQYF	TGCGCCAGCAGTGAGCATCCATCCCAGTACGAGCAGTACTTC
-	TRBJ1-2	-	TRBV6-1	CASSTQANYGYTF	TGTGCCAGCAGTACACAGGCTAACTATGGCTACACCTTC
TRBD1	TRBJ1-1	once	TRBV11-3	CASSLWTGGVGTEAFF	TGTGCCAGCAGCCTATGGACAGGGGGGGTGGGCACTGAAGCTTTCTTT
-	TRBJ2-7	many	TRBV6-1	CASSDWRAYEQYF	TGTGCCAGCAGTGATTGGAGGGCCTACGAGCAGTACTTC
TRBD2	TRBJ2-4	many	TRBV10-3	CAISESSGMGNIQYF	TGTGCCATCAGTGAGTCGAGCGGGATGGGAAACATTCAGTACTTC
TRBD1	TRBJ1-5	many	TRBV6-1	CASSEWTGIGQPQHF	TGTGCCAGCAGTGAATGGACAGGTATCGGACAGCCCCAGCATTTT
-	TRBJ2-2	-	TRBV29-1	CSVEDGAATNTGELFF	TGCAGCGTTGAAGACGGGGCGGCAACGAACACCGGGGAGCTGTTTTTT
-	TRBJ1-2	many	TRBV11-3	CASSGPDGDSNYGYTF	TGTGCCAGCAGCGGCCCTGACGGTGACTCTAACTATGGCTACACCTTC
-	TRBJ1-1	many	TRBV5-6	CASSSPPWDMNTEAFF	TGTGCCAGCAGCTCACCCCCATGGGATATGAACACTGAAGCTTTCTTT
TRBD1	TRBJ1-4	few	TRBV4-1	CASSRGTVNEKLFF	TGCGCCAGCAGCCGCGGGACAGTTAATGAAAAACTGTTTTTT
-	TRBJ1-5	few	TRBV6-1	CASSSISRAGPQHF	-
TRBD1	TRBJ2-5	few	TRBV3-1	CASSQKLHGDRGRETQYF	TGTGCCAGCAGCCAGAAATTACATGGTGACAGGGGGCGAGAGACCCAGTACTTC
TRBD2	TRBJ2-1	few	TRBV5-5	CASSRGLAGSLGNEQFF	TGTGCCAGCAGCAGGGGACTAGCGGGAAGTCTGGGCAATGAGCAGTTCTTC